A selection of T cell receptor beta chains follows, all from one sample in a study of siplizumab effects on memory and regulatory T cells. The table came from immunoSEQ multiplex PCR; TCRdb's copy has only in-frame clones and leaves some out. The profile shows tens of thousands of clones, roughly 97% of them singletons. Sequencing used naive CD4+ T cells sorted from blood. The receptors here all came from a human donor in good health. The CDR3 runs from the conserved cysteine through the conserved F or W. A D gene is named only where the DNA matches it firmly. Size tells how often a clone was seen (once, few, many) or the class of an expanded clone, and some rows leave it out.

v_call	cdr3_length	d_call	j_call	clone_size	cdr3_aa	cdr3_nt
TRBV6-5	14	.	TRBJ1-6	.	CASSYSTRDKLLVF	TGTGCCAGCAGTTACTCGACTAGGGACAAGTTGTTGGTATTT
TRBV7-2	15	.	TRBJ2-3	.	CASSPGFLRTDTQYF	TGTGCCAGCAGCCCTGGTTTCCTACGCACAGATACGCAGTATTTT
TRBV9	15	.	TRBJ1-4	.	CASSVGWPTNEKLFF	TGTGCCAGCAGCGTAGGGTGGCCAACTAATGAAAAACTGTTTTTT
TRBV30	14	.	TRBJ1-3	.	CAWYQPIVGNTIYF	TGTGCCTGGTACCAACCGATCGTCGGAAACACCATATATTTT
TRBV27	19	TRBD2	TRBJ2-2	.	CASSRRGGRGLSHTGELFF	TGTGCCAGCAGCCGACGGGGCGGGAGAGGCCTTTCCCACACCGGGGAGCTGTTTTTT
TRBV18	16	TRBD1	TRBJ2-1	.	CASSPPQGAMGNEQFF	TGTGCCAGCTCACCCCCACAGGGGGCAATGGGCAATGAGCAGTTCTTC
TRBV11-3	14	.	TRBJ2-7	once	CASSFFGSEGEQYF	TGTGCCAGCAGCTTTTTCGGGTCAGAGGGCGAGCAGTACTTC
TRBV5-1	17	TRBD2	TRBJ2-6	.	CASSLSSGNSGANVLTF	TGCGCCAGCAGCTTATCTAGCGGGAACTCTGGGGCCAACGTCCTGACTTTC
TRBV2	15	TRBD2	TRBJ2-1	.	CASSELASGSNEQFF	TGTGCCAGCAGTGAACTGGCTAGCGGGAGCAATGAGCAGTTCTTC
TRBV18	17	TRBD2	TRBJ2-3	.	CASSPSIGTSGSDTQYF	TGTGCCAGCTCACCCTCCATCGGGACTAGCGGTTCAGATACGCAGTATTTT
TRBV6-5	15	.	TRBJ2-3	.	CASSQDRGGTDTQYF	TGTGCCAGCAGTCAGGACAGAGGAGGCACGGATACGCAGTATTTT
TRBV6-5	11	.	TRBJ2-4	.	CASSYLNIQYF	TGTGCCAGCAGTTACCTAAACATTCAGTACTTC
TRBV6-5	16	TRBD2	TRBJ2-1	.	CASSYSGTSGNREQFF	TGTGCCAGCAGTTACTCCGGGACTAGCGGGAACCGTGAGCAGTTCTTC
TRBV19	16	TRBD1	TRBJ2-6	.	CASADRASAGANVLTF	TGTGCCAGTGCGGACAGGGCAAGCGCTGGGGCCAACGTCCTGACTTTC
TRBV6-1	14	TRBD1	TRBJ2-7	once	CASSWVGQGYEQYF	TGTGCCAGCAGTTGGGTTGGACAGGGCTACGAGCAGTACTTC
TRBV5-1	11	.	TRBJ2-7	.	CASSLGGEQYF	TGCGCCAGCAGCTTGGGTGGAGAGCAGTACTTC
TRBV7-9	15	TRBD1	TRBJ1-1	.	CASSFRGVMNTEAFF	TGTGCCAGCAGCTTCAGGGGGGTAATGAACACTGAAGCTTTCTTT
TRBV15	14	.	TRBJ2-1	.	CATSRVPHDNEQFF	TGTGCCACCAGCAGAGTACCTCACGACAATGAGCAGTTCTTC
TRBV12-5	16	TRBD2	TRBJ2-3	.	CASGLVVRERGDTQYF	TGTGCTAGTGGTTTGGTAGTACGGGAGCGGGGGGATACGCAGTATTTT
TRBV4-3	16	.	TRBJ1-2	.	CASSHTVAGGAYGYTF	TGCGCCAGCAGCCACACCGTGGCGGGGGGCGCCTATGGCTACACCTTC
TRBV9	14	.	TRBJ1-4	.	CASSTYREGGKLFF	TGTGCCAGCAGCACCTACCGGGAGGGAGGTAAACTGTTTTTT
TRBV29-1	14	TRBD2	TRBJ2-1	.	CSVDVSLAANEQFF	TGCAGCGTTGACGTAAGTCTAGCGGCCAATGAGCAGTTCTTC
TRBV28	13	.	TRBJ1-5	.	CASQRGRNQPQHF	TGTGCCAGCCAACGGGGGCGAAATCAGCCCCAGCATTTT
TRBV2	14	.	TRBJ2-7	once	CASNLQGPLGEQYF	TGTGCCAGCAATTTACAGGGACCCCTCGGCGAGCAGTACTTC
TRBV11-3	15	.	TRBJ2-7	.	CASSSKRAALVEQYF	TGTGCCAGCAGCTCCAAGCGTGCGGCGTTGGTCGAGCAGTACTTC
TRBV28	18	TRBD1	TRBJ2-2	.	CASSLFLDRGRLGGELFF	TGTGCCAGCAGTTTATTCCTCGACAGGGGGCGCCTTGGCGGGGAGCTGTTTTTT
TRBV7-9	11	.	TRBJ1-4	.	CASSPSEKLFF	TGTGCCAGCAGCCCCTCTGAAAAACTGTTTTTT
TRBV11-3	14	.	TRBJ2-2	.	CASSFRSNTGELFF	TGTGCCAGCAGCTTTAGATCGAACACCGGGGAGCTGTTTTTT
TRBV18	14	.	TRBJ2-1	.	CASSPQVGLNEQFF	TGTGCCAGCTCACCACAGGTCGGCCTGAATGAGCAGTTCTTC
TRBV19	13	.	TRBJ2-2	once	CASSASGTGELFF	TGTGCCAGTAGTGCCAGCGGGACCGGGGAGCTGTTTTTT
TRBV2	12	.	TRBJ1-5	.	CASTSGGQPQHF	TGTGCCAGCACGTCGGGGGGTCAGCCCCAGCATTTT
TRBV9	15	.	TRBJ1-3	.	CASSVGPDPGNTIYF	TGTGCCAGCAGCGTAGGACCCGATCCGGGAAACACCATATATTTT
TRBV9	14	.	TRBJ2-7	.	CASSVGDGGYEQYF	TGTGCCAGCAGCGTAGGGGATGGGGGCTACGAGCAGTACTTC
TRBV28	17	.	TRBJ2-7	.	CASRKPSYGSLFYEQYF	TGTGCCAGCAGGAAGCCCAGCTACGGGAGCCTATTTTACGAGCAGTACTTC
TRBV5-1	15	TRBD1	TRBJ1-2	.	CASSLLTGGDYGYTF	TGCGCCAGCAGCCTATTGACAGGGGGCGACTATGGCTACACCTTC
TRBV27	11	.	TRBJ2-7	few	CASSLGYEQYF	TGTGCCAGCAGTTTAGGGTACGAGCAGTACTTC
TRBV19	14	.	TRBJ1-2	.	CASSKPESFYGYTF	TGTGCCAGTAGTAAACCAGAGAGTTTCTATGGCTACACCTTC
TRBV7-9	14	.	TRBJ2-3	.	CASSLASSTDTQYF	TGTGCCAGCAGCTTAGCGTCTAGCACAGATACGCAGTATTTT
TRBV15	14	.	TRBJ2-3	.	CATSSGLSRDTQYF	TGTGCCACCAGCAGCGGACTATCGCGGGATACGCAGTATTTT
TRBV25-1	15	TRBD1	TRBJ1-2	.	CASSARGTANYGYTF	TGTGCCAGCAGCGCCAGGGGGACAGCAAACTATGGCTACACCTTC
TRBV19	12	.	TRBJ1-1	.	CASSLRAGEAFF	TGTGCCAGTAGTCTACGGGCGGGTGAAGCTTTCTTT
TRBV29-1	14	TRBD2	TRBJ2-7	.	CSVASGGSSYEQYF	TGCAGCGTTGCATCGGGGGGGTCCTCCTACGAGCAGTACTTC
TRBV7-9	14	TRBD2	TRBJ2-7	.	CASSLELAGEKQYF	TGTGCCAGCAGCTTAGAGCTAGCGGGAGAGAAGCAGTACTTC
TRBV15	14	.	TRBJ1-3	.	CATSRTLTGNTIYF	TGTGCCACCAGCAGGACACTTACTGGAAACACCATATATTTT
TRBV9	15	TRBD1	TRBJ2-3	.	CASSAGDRGTDTQYF	TGTGCCAGCAGCGCTGGGGACAGGGGCACAGATACGCAGTATTTT
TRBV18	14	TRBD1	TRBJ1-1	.	CASSPRQGATEAFF	TGTGCCAGCTCACCTCGACAGGGGGCGACTGAAGCTTTCTTT
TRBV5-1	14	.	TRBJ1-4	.	CASSLEWGGEKLFF	TGCGCCAGCAGCTTGGAGTGGGGAGGCGAAAAACTGTTTTTT
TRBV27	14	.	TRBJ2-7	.	CASSLNERTYEQYF	TGTGCCAGCAGCCTCAATGAGCGGACCTACGAGCAGTACTTC
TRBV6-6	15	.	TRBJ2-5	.	CASHRGGGYQETQYF	TGTGCCAGCCACAGGGGGGGAGGGTACCAAGAGACCCAGTACTTC
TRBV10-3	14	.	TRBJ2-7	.	CAIRGSTAPYEQYF	TGTGCCATCAGAGGTTCGACCGCCCCCTACGAGCAGTACTTC
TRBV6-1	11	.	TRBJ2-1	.	CASSEVGEQFF	TGTGCCAGCAGTGAAGTGGGTGAGCAGTTCTTC
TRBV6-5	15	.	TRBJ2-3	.	CASSYGRGLTDTQYF	TGTGCCAGCAGTTACGGGCGGGGACTCACAGATACGCAGTATTTT
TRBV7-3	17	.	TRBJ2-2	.	CASSLTGGLGVAGELFF	TGTGCCAGCAGCTTAACCGGGGGCCTTGGAGTCGCCGGGGAGCTGTTTTTT
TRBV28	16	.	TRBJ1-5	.	CASSPMEAYSNQPQHF	TGTGCCAGCAGTCCCATGGAGGCCTATAGCAATCAGCCCCAGCATTTT
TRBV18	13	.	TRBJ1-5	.	CASSPPREQPQHF	TGTGCCAGCTCACCTCCCCGCGAGCAGCCCCAGCATTTT
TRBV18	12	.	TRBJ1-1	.	CASSRRGSEAFF	TGTGCCAGCTCGCGAAGGGGCTCTGAAGCTTTCTTT
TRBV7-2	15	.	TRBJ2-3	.	CASSLVRLSTDTQYF	TGTGCCAGCAGCTTAGTCAGGTTAAGCACAGATACGCAGTATTTT
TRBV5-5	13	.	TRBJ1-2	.	CASSPGSTYGYTF	TGTGCCAGCAGCCCAGGGTCGACCTATGGCTACACCTTC
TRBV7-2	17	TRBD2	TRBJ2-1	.	CASSVDAGTSGSREQFF	TGTGCCAGCAGCGTCGACGCCGGGACTAGCGGGAGTAGGGAGCAGTTCTTC